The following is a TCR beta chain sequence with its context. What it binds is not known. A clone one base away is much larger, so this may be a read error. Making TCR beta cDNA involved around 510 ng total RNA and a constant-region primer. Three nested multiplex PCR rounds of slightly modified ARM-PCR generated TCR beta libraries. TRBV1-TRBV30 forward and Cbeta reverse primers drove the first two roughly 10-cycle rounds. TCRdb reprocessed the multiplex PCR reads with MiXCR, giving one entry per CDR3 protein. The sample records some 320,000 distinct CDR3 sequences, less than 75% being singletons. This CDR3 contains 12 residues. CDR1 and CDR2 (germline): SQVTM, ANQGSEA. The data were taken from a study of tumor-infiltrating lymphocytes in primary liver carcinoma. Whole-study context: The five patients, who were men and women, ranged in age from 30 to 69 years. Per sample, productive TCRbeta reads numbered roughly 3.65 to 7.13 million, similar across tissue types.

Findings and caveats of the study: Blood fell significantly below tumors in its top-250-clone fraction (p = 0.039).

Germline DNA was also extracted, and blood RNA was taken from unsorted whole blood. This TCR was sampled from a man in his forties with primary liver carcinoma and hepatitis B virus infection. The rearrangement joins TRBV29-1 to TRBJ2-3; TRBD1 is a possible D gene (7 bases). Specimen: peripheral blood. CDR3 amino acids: CCVQGGSDTQYF. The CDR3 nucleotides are TGCTGCGTTCAGGGGGGATCGGATACGCAGTATTTT.